This passage covers 32 T cell receptor beta chains from one sample sequenced in a study of T cells after yellow fever vaccination. MiXCR, run by TCRdb on the 5' RACE reads, gives a single entry per CDR3 protein. Here the sample spans under 300,000 distinct CDR3 sequences, 6.9% being singletons. The specimen comprised CD4+ T cells sorted from PBMCs, sampled 15 days after the yellow fever booster vaccination. All receptors come from a man aged 25-45 years who received the YFV17D yellow fever vaccine.

This clonotype was picked up many times. The chain recombines TRBV6-5 with TRBJ2-1; D is undetermined. The CDR3 sequence is 14 residues long. The germline gives CDR1 MNHEY, CDR2 SVGAGI. V shed 5 bases and J shed 4 bases, with 12 bases lying between them. This CDR3 is CASSPDVWYNEQFF. The CDR3, as DNA: TGTGCCAGCAGTCCTGATGTTTGGTACAATGAGCAGTTCTTC.

This clonotype has at least ten counts. The rearrangement links TRBV15 to TRBJ2-5; TRBD2 might be the D (6 bases). The CDR3 is 14 amino acids. Trimming cost V 0 bases and J 2 bases, with 7 bases left between them. From germline, CDR1 is LNHNV and CDR2 YYDKDF (reference sequence). This CDR3 reads CATSRDGRQETQYF. The CDR3 coding sequence is TGTGCCACCAGCAGAGATGGGAGGCAAGAGACCCAGTACTTC.

This clonotype was seen only a few times. The V call is TRBV4-2, the J call TRBJ1-2, with D maybe TRBD1 (5 bases). Germline-derived CDR1 and CDR2 are LGHNA and YNFKEQ. The CDR3 has 14 residues. Deletions cut 4 bases from V and 2 bases from J, with 11 bases between. The CDR3 bases are TGTGCCAGCAGCCCGGGGCAGGTGAACTATGGCTACACCTTC. Amino acid sequence: CASSPGQVNYGYTF.

The CDR3 region is CASSSVGGANTGELFF. CDR3 in DNA: TGTGCCAGCAGCTCAGTTGGGGGTGCGAACACCGGGGAGCTGTTTTTT. V is TRBV7-2 and J is TRBJ2-2, with D tentatively TRBD1 or TRBD2 (5 bases each). The CDR3 length is 16 residues. Looked up from germline, CDR1 is SGHTA and CDR2 is FQGNSA. V was shortened by 4 bases and J by 0 bases, with 12 bases between the two germline ends.

At least ten counts were recorded for this clonotype. The genes are TRBV7-9 and TRBJ2-2; D not resolved. The CDR3 totals 13 residues. The germline V and J ends were trimmed by 3 bases and 3 bases, with 5 bases remaining between them. Germline CDR1 and CDR2: SEHNR and FQNEAQ (reference sequence). The CDR3 nucleotides read TGTGCCAGCAGCTTTCGGGACACCGGGGAGCTGTTTTTT. Translating gives CASSFRDTGELFF.

In this sample, this clonotype turned up many times. V and J are TRBV15 and TRBJ2-1; 11 bases map to TRBD2. CDR1 is LNHNV and CDR2 is YYDKDF in the germline V gene (reference sequence). The length of the CDR3 is 16 residues. V lost 2 bases to trimming and J lost 7 bases; unmatched junction nucleotides: 7. This chain's CDR3 is CATSRFRTSGLNEQFF. CDR3 nucleotide sequence: TGTGCCACCAGCAGATTCAGGACTAGCGGGTTGAATGAGCAGTTCTTC.

This clonotype has more than one count but fewer than ten. The rearrangement joins TRBV20-1 to TRBJ1-5, with D tentatively TRBD1 (5 bases). V lost 6 bases and J 2 bases, leaving 14 bases between the germline ends. The length of the CDR3 is 14 residues. Germline loops: CDR1 DFQATT, CDR2 SNEGSKA (reference sequence). The CDR3 DNA follows: TGCAGTGCCCAGGGTGGGCACGGCAATCAGCCCCAGCATTTT. This encodes CSAQGGHGNQPQHF.

This clonotype has ten or more counts. The J gene is TRBJ1-5, the V gene TRBV20-1; 7 positions match TRBD1. The germline V gene encodes CDR1 DFQATT and CDR2 SNEGSKA (reference sequence). The CDR3 has 13 amino acids. V shed 3 bases and J 4 bases; nucleotides not matched to a gene: 3. The chain's CDR3 is CSAREGANQPQHF. The CDR3 DNA reads TGCAGTGCTAGGGAGGGGGCTAATCAGCCCCAGCATTTT.

The chain recombines TRBV15 with TRBJ2-5, with 8 bases lining up with TRBD2. The V segment lost 0 bases and the J segment 5 bases; nucleotides outside the gene matches: 8. The CDR3 contains 16 residues. Germline-derived CDR1 and CDR2 are LNHNV and YYDKDF (reference sequence). The CDR3 nucleotides read TGTGCCACCAGCAGAGATCGTTCTAGCGGGCTGGAGACCCAGTACTTC. This translates into CATSRDRSSGLETQYF.

J is TRBJ2-1 and V is TRBV23-1; the D is unclear. TRBV23-1 is an open reading frame, and its role is uncertain. Trimming shortened V by 0 bases and J by 3 bases, and 12 bases separated the two germline ends. The CDR3 has 16 residues. The CDR3 DNA sequence: TGCGCCAGCAGTCAATCGATTGCAGACCACTACAATGAGCAGTTCTTC. Protein sequence: CASSQSIADHYNEQFF.

This clonotype showed up just a few times. As DNA, the CDR3 is TGCAGTGCTAGAGGGGAATACACCGGGGAGCTGTTTTTT. It yields the protein CSARGEYTGELFF. The V and J genes are TRBV20-1 and TRBJ2-2; D unclear. The CDR3 spans 13 residues. Germline V lookup: CDR1 DFQATT, CDR2 SNEGSKA (reference sequence). V lost 1 base and J 3 bases, leaving 6 bases between the germline ends.

This clonotype has only a few counts. The genes are TRBV11-3 and TRBJ2-2; 8 bases are shared with TRBD2. Per germline, CDR1 SGHNT and CDR2 YENEEA. With V trimmed by 5 bases and J by 4 bases, 9 bases remained unmatched. The CDR3 is 16 amino acids. CDR3 residues: CASSPMSAGGTGELFF. Written as DNA, the CDR3 is TGTGCCAGCAGCCCGATGTCCGCGGGGGGCACCGGGGAGCTGTTTTTT.

This clonotype was picked up many times. Germline is not matched at one junction end, which may reflect a read error. The V and J genes are TRBV12-3 or TRBV12-4 and TRBJ2-7, with 11 bases matching TRBD2. The CDR3 contains 14 residues. CDR3 coding DNA: TGTGCCAGCAGTCTAGCGGGAGGAGTCTACGAGCAGTACTTC. Translation: CASSLAGGVYEQYF.

The chain links TRBV4-3 to TRBJ1-4, with 7 bases lining up with TRBD1. Germline CDR1 and CDR2: LGHNA and YSLEER. This CDR3 is 16 amino acids long. The junction had 12 bases not matched to a gene; V was cut back by 4 bases and J by 7 bases. The chain's CDR3 is CASSRQRGTVGEKLFF. CDR3 in DNA: TGCGCCAGCAGCCGACAGAGGGGGACAGTAGGTGAAAAACTGTTTTTT.

To note about this clonotype: This sequence may be a read error, since a much larger clone differs from it by one base. The rearrangement uses TRBV10-3 and TRBJ2-2; 9 bases map to TRBD2. The germline gives CDR1 ENHRY, CDR2 SYGVKD. CDR3 length equals 14 residues. This CDR3 reads CAISGTSVTGKLFF. The CDR3 DNA reads as TGTGCCATCAGTGGGACTAGCGTGACCGGGAAGCTGTTTTTT.

The chain couples TRBV19 to TRBJ2-2; perhaps TRBD1 as D (5 bases). This CDR3 has 13 amino acids. Germline V gives CDR1 LNHDA, CDR2 SQIVND (reference sequence). The V and J ends lost 8 bases and 3 bases respectively, with 10 bases between them. The CDR3 sequence: CASYRLDTGELFF. The CDR3 nucleotides read TGTGCCAGTTACAGGTTAGACACCGGGGAGCTGTTTTTT.

The gene calls are TRBV12-3 or TRBV12-4 and TRBJ1-2; D might be TRBD1 (6 bases). V lost 7 bases and J lost 6, with 9 bases in between. The CDR3 totals 11 residues. CDR3 residues: CASKRGHGYTF. CDR3 in DNA: TGTGCCAGCAAACGGGGGCATGGCTACACCTTC.

Ten or more counts support this clonotype. The V call is TRBV19, the J call TRBJ1-5, with D perhaps matching TRBD1 (5 bases). Germline V CDR1 and CDR2: LNHDA, SQIVND (reference sequence). Trimming pared 6 bases from V and 0 bases from J, leaving 12 bases between. The CDR3 consists of 15 residues. The CDR3 DNA reads as TGTGCCAGTAGCCGAGAGGGGTATAGCAATCAGCCCCAGCATTTT. Translating it yields CASSREGYSNQPQHF.

The chain employs TRBV4-1 and TRBJ1-5, with TRBD1 identical over 7 bases. The CDR3 totals 15 residues. CDR1 is MGHRA, CDR2 YSYEKL, per germline. After removal of 0 bases from V and 7 bases from J, the junction contained 6 bases not matched to a gene. CDR3 sequence (DNA): TGCGCCAGCAGCCAAGATAGACAGGGCGGACAGCCCCAGCATTTT. Protein sequence: CASSQDRQGGQPQHF.

In its sample, this clonotype was seen many times. The chain is built from TRBV12-3 or TRBV12-4 and TRBJ2-6; a possible D gene is TRBD1 (6 bases). This CDR3 contains 15 residues. The V and J ends lost 5 bases and 4 bases respectively, with 12 bases between them. As DNA, the CDR3 is TGTGCCAGCAGTCTCAGGGGTCCCGGGGCCAACGTCCTGACTTTC. Translation: CASSLRGPGANVLTF.

At least ten counts were recorded for this clonotype. The rearrangement uses TRBV18 and TRBJ2-5; D possibly corresponds to TRBD1 (7 bases). Deletions cut 0 bases from V and 1 base from J, with 18 bases between. The CDR3 length is 18 residues. Per the germline V gene, CDR1 is KGHSH and CDR2 is LQKENI. The CDR3 loop reads CASSPPKRRGHFQETQYF. CDR3 sequence (DNA): TGTGCCAGCTCACCACCGAAGCGGAGGGGGCACTTCCAAGAGACCCAGTACTTC. Complete variable domain (other parts from reference TRBV18 and TRBJ2-5): NAGVMQNPRHLVRRRGQEARLRCSPMKGHSHVYWYRQLPEEGLKFMVYLQKENIIDESGMPKERFSAEFPKEGPSILRIQQVVRGDSAAYFCASSPPKRRGHFQETQYFGPGTRLLVL.

This clonotype was seen more than once but under ten times. This chain uses TRBV7-2 with TRBJ2-5; D not certain. CDR3 length: 14 residues. Trimming left V 3 bases short and J 3 bases short, with 11 bases between. CDR1 is SGHTA and CDR2 is FQGNSA in the germline V gene. This CDR3 reads CASSFYGREETQYF. DNA of the CDR3: TGTGCCAGCAGCTTCTACGGACGTGAAGAGACCCAGTACTTC.

This clonotype has just a few counts. The chain links TRBV3-1 to TRBJ2-1; 7 bases line up with TRBD2. V trimming: 0 bases; J trimming: 7 bases; junction bases outside the gene matches: 12. The CDR3 length is 17 residues. Germline-derived CDR1 and CDR2 are LGHDT and YNNKEL (reference sequence). The CDR3 DNA is TGTGCCAGCAGCCAAGATTTGTGGACTAGTTTAATGAATGAGCAGTTCTTC. It is translated as CASSQDLWTSLMNEQFF.

This clonotype was seen ten or more times. Sequence at one end of the junction differs from germline and may be a read error. DNA for the CDR3: TGTGCCAGCAGCCAAGGTAGCGGGAGGGCCCAAAAGACCCAGTACTTC. This encodes CASSQGSGRAQKTQYF. J is TRBJ2-5 and V is TRBV3-1, with 11 bases aligning to TRBD2. The CDR3 extends over 16 amino acids. Germline V gives CDR1 LGHDT, CDR2 YNNKEL (reference sequence).

This rearrangement joins TRBV18 to TRBJ2-7; no definite D call. The CDR3 sequence is 12 residues long. CDR1 and CDR2 from the germline V gene are KGHSH and LQKENI. The CDR3: CASTWAAYEQYF. Here the CDR3 DNA reads TGTGCAAGCACATGGGCCGCTTACGAGCAGTACTTC.

This clonotype was seen ten or more times. Here the CDR3 reads CSAVGGETQYF. CDR3 nucleotide sequence: TGCAGTGCTGTGGGGGGAGAGACCCAGTACTTC. V gene TRBV20-1 combines with J gene TRBJ2-5; maybe TRBD2 (6 bases). This CDR3 is built from 11 residues. The germline V and J ends were trimmed by 5 bases and 4 bases, with 8 bases remaining between them. CDR1 DFQATT and CDR2 SNEGSKA come from the germline V gene (reference sequence).

This clonotype has just a few counts. V is TRBV5-1 and J is TRBJ2-1, with D possibly called TRBD1 or TRBD2 (6 bases each). The V and J ends lost 4 bases and 6 bases respectively, with 20 bases between them. The germline CDR1 and CDR2 sequences are SGHRS and YFSETQ. The CDR3 covers 16 residues. CDR3 DNA sequence: TGCGCCAGCAGCCCAAGCAAGGGGGGATGGGGCAATGAGCAGTTCTTC. As protein: CASSPSKGGWGNEQFF.

This clonotype was seen repeatedly, ten times or more. This sequence joins TRBV27 and TRBJ1-1; 7 bases are a match to TRBD1. Germline V gives CDR1 MNHEY, CDR2 SMNVEV (reference sequence). CDR3 length: 15 amino acids. The V segment lost 3 bases and the J segment 5 bases; nucleotides outside the gene matches: 9. The CDR3 here is CASSFLGGVATEAFF. The DNA for the CDR3 is TGTGCCAGCAGTTTCCTAGGGGGCGTGGCGACTGAAGCTTTCTTT.

On this clonotype: The final CDR3 position lacks the conserved phenylalanine or tryptophan, pointing to a likely read error. The limits of the CDR3 on the DNA are not certain, so only TCRdb's listed CDR3 is given. The chain joins TRBV7-7 to TRBJ1-2; TRBD1, the D gene given by the table, was not confirmed from the DNA. Germline assignment: CDR1 SSHAT and CDR2 FNYEAQ (reference sequence). The CDR3 length equals 12 residues, ends included. The CDR3 loop reads CASSLEQPPGTG.

This clonotype has just a few counts. The chain links TRBV7-2 to TRBJ2-7, with D possibly matching TRBD1 (5 bases). This CDR3 comprises 14 residues. Trimming pared 2 bases from V and 2 bases from J, leaving 10 bases between. Looked up from germline, CDR1 is SGHTA and CDR2 is FQGNSA. CDR3 in amino acids: CASSLQGYTYEQYF. The CDR3 region has the DNA TGTGCCAGCAGCTTACAGGGATATACCTACGAGCAGTACTTC.

The chain links TRBV12-3 or TRBV12-4 to TRBJ1-5; D is unclear. This CDR3 is built from 14 residues. V was cut by 6 bases and J by 9 bases, with 18 bases left in between. The DNA for the CDR3 is TGTGCCAGCAGCAACCAAGGACCGTCGGGGCCCCAGCATTTT. It is translated as CASSNQGPSGPQHF.

This clonotype was observed a handful of times. The genes are TRBV28 and TRBJ2-7; D call uncertain. Germline lookup yields CDR1 MDHEN and CDR2 SYDVKM. V lost 8 bases and J 3 bases, leaving 5 bases between the germline ends. The CDR3 runs to 10 residues. The CDR3 loop is CASLGYEQYF. For the CDR3, the DNA is TGTGCCAGCCTTGGCTACGAGCAGTACTTC.